A selection of T cell receptor beta chains follows, all from one sample in a study of CD8 T cells in Susac syndrome. TCRdb analysed the immunoSEQ multiplex PCR reads with MiXCR anew, one entry per CDR3 protein. Of roughly 330,000 distinct CDR3 sequences in the sample, 92% were seen once. Sequencing used CD4+ T cells from PBMCs. These receptors were obtained from a human donor with multiple sclerosis. CDR3s include the opening cysteine and the closing phenylalanine or tryptophan. The order of the fields is D gene, V gene, J gene, CDR3 DNA, CDR3 protein. D genes are given only for firm matches.

D: TRBD1; V: TRBV6-2/TRBV6-3; J: TRBJ1-5; DNA: TGTGCCAGCAGCCCGACAGGGCGCCGGCAGCCCCAGCATTTT; CDR3: CASSPTGRRQPQHF
D: NA; V: TRBV6-1; J: TRBJ1-2; DNA: TGTGCCAGCAAGAAGCAGGTGGGGACTAACTATGGCTACACCTTC; CDR3: CASKKQVGTNYGYTF
D: TRBD1; V: TRBV20-1; J: TRBJ1-2; DNA: TGCAGTGCTAGAGGACGCGAACAGGGACAGGGGGCGGCTTGGAACGGGGGCTACACCTTC; CDR3: CSARGREQGQGAAWNGGYTF
D: TRBD1; V: TRBV29-1; J: TRBJ2-7; DNA: TGCAGCGTTACAGGGGTTGTAGTCTACGAGCAGTACTTC; CDR3: CSVTGVVVYEQYF
D: NA; V: TRBV7-2; J: TRBJ2-7; DNA: TGTGCCAGCAGCCTCCCCCCCCATGGGAGCTCCTACGAGCAGTACTTC; CDR3: CASSLPPHGSSYEQYF
D: NA; V: TRBV29-1; J: TRBJ2-5; DNA: TGCAGCGGAAAGGAAAACCAAGAGACCCAGTACTTC; CDR3: CSGKENQETQYF
D: TRBD1; V: TRBV2; J: TRBJ2-6; DNA: TGTGCCAGCAGGGGACAGGGTATTACTGGGGCCAACGCCCTGACTTTC; CDR3: CASRGQGITGANALTF
D: NA; V: TRBV5-4; J: TRBJ1-2; DNA: TGTGCCAGCAGCTTCCATTCCTCCTATGGCTACACCTTC; CDR3: CASSFHSSYGYTF
D: TRBD1; V: TRBV19; J: TRBJ1-4; DNA: TGTGCCAGTAGTATACGGACAGGGAAAGCGGGACTGTTTTTT; CDR3: CASSIRTGKAGLFF
D: NA; V: TRBV11-2; J: TRBJ1-2; DNA: TGTGCCACCTCCGAGGGGCCGAACTATGGCTACACCTTC; CDR3: CATSEGPNYGYTF